A single sample is the source of the 15 T cell receptor beta chains below, sequenced in a study of cytomegalovirus exposure and HLA in healthy donors. Primers: 60 Vbeta forward and 13 Jbeta reverse. Some clones are missing from TCRdb's copy, which holds only in-frame ones; the method was immunoSEQ multiplex PCR. The data show 180,000 or so clones, with 65% to 75% seen just once and roughly 2.5% held by the top ten. Sequencing was done on a sample of PBMCs. These receptors originate from a human donor in good health.

The chain recombines TRBV19 with TRBJ2-1, with D perhaps TRBD1 (5 bases). CDR3 length equals 16 residues. Trimming pared 1 base from V and 2 bases from J, leaving 12 bases between. Germline V gives CDR1 LNHDA, CDR2 SQIVND (reference sequence). CDR3 coding DNA: TGTGCCAGTAGTATAGGGTGGGTGGGGCCCTACAATGAGCAGTTCTTC. Translation: CASSIGWVGPYNEQFF.

The V call is TRBV19, the J call TRBJ1-1, with unresolved D. There are 13 residues in the CDR3. Germline CDR1 LNHDA, CDR2 SQIVND (reference sequence). V lost 0 bases, J lost 4 bases, and 6 bases lay in between. The CDR3 sequence: CASSIDEGTEAFF. The CDR3 DNA is TGTGCCAGTAGTATAGATGAGGGCACTGAAGCTTTCTTT.

This clone was seen more than once but under ten times. The gene calls are TRBV29-1 and TRBJ1-2; 12 nucleotides line up with TRBD1. CDR1 and CDR2 (germline): SQVTM, ANQGSEA. The length of the CDR3 is 13 residues. Losses at the gene ends were 4 bases for V and 8 bases for J; bases not matched to a gene: 5. This CDR3 reads CSVAAGTGGGYTF. CDR3 bases: TGCAGCGTTGCCGCCGGGACAGGGGGCGGCTACACCTTC.

This rearrangement joins TRBV9 to TRBJ2-3; the match to TRBD2 covers 10 bases. The trim removed 0 bases at V and 3 bases at J, leaving 10 bases unmatched. Germline assignment: CDR1 SGDLS and CDR2 YYNGEE. CDR3 size: 18 residues. The CDR3 DNA sequence: TGTGCCAGCAGCGTAGGTCGGGCTAGCGGGGGCCTAACAGATACGCAGTATTTT. Translation: CASSVGRASGGLTDTQYF.

As to this clone: Other DNA sequences from this sample encode an identical CDR3 as well. The chain recombines TRBV5-8 with TRBJ1-1, with 7 bases lining up with TRBD1. The CDR3 extends over 13 amino acids. Germline V gene lookup returns CDR1 SGHTS and CDR2 YDEGEE. The ends lost 5 bases at V and 5 bases at J; junction bases unmatched: 6. CDR3 sequence (DNA): TGTGCCAGCAGGGGCAGGGGGAATACTGAAGCTTTCTTT. Amino acid sequence: CASRGRGNTEAFF.

The gene calls are TRBV14 and TRBJ2-3; D may be TRBD1 (6 bases). Trimming removed 6 bases from V and 4 bases from J, with 14 bases in between. The CDR3 contains 14 residues. CDR1 and CDR2 from the germline V gene are SGHDN and FVKESK. The CDR3 DNA reads TGTGCCAGCAGTTTGGGGGCGCAGGCAGATACGCAGTATTTT. As protein: CASSLGAQADTQYF. The full variable domain, completed using reference TRBV14 and TRBJ2-3, is EAGVTQFPSHSVIEKGQTVTLRCDPISGHDNLYWYRRVMGKEIKFLLHFVKESKQDESGMPNNRFLAERTGGTYSTLKVQPAELEDSGVYFCASSLGAQADTQYFGPGTRLTVL.

The chain couples TRBV10-2 to TRBJ2-3; TRBD1 aligns across 7 bases. The CDR3 sequence is 15 residues long. Looked up from germline, CDR1 is WSHSY and CDR2 is SAAADI. J gave up 3 bases and V 0 bases, and 3 bases lay outside the gene matches. As DNA, the CDR3 is TGCGCCAGCAGTGAGTCTAAGGGGGCGACAGATACGCAGTATTTT. Translated, it gives CASSESKGATDTQYF.

The J gene is TRBJ1-2, the V gene TRBV5-5; 7 bases are a match to TRBD1. The V segment lost 4 bases and the J segment 0 bases; nucleotides outside the gene matches: 6. From germline, CDR1 is SGHKS and CDR2 YYEKEE (reference sequence). This CDR3 comprises 15 residues. CDR3 protein: CASSTSGGSNYGYTF. For the CDR3, the DNA is TGTGCCAGCAGCACGTCAGGGGGTTCTAACTATGGCTACACCTTC.

Concerning this clone: Other DNA sequences within the sample encode an identical CDR3. This sequence joins TRBV27 and TRBJ2-1; TRBD1 agrees at 9 bases. J gave up 7 bases and V 3 bases, and 1 base lay outside the gene matches. Looked up from germline, CDR1 is MNHEY and CDR2 is SMNVEV (reference sequence). The CDR3 contains 13 residues. The CDR3: CASSLTGGNEQFF. CDR3 nucleotides: TGTGCCAGCAGTTTGACAGGGGGGAATGAGCAGTTCTTC.

This clone was seen more than once but under ten times. This chain connects TRBV4-1 to TRBJ1-2, with 7 bases identical to TRBD1. This CDR3 contains 16 residues. Per the germline V gene, CDR1 is MGHRA and CDR2 is YSYEKL. The V and J ends lost 4 bases and 4 bases, in that order; junction bases with no gene match: 12. CDR3 bases: TGCGCCAGCAGCCGGTCCACAGGGGAAAGGGGCTATGGCTACACCTTC. Its protein is CASSRSTGERGYGYTF.

This sequence joins TRBV7-2 and TRBJ2-3, with 9 bases matching TRBD1. J was trimmed by 8 bases and V by 1 base; bases with no gene match: 7. Germline CDR1 reads SGHTA; CDR2 reads FQGNSA. This CDR3 is built from 15 residues. The CDR3 nucleotides are TGTGCCAGCAGCTTAGGAGTAGGGACAGGGAGTACGCAGTATTTT. This encodes CASSLGVGTGSTQYF.

The DNA of the CDR3 is TGTGCCAGCAGCTTAGGGGGGACAGGTTACGAGCAGTACTTC. Amino acid sequence: CASSLGGTGYEQYF. The V gene is TRBV7-6, the J gene TRBJ2-7; 8 nucleotides agree with TRBD1. The germline gives CDR1 SGHVS, CDR2 FNYEAQ. Unmatched junction bases numbered 3, after V lost 1 base and J lost 4 bases. The length of the CDR3 is 14 residues.

With regard to this clone: Other DNA sequences of this sample code for an identical CDR3. This sequence joins TRBV18 and TRBJ1-2; TRBD1 aligns across 7 bases. CDR1 is KGHSH and CDR2 is LQKENI in the germline V gene. Trimming cost V 4 bases and J 3 bases; bases outside gene matches: 2. The CDR3 consists of 13 residues. CDR3 in DNA: TGTGCCAGCTCACAGCAGGGGGACTATGGCTACACCTTC. It encodes CASSQQGDYGYTF.

DNA for the CDR3: TGTGCCAGCAGCTTGGCCGGGAATGAAAAACTGTTTTTT. It is translated as CASSLAGNEKLFF. The chain couples TRBV5-4 to TRBJ1-4; D remains ambiguous. Germline CDR1 reads SGHNT; CDR2 reads YYREEE (reference sequence). The germline V and J ends were trimmed by 0 bases and 5 bases, with 5 bases remaining between them. The CDR3 is 13 residues long.

V is TRBV19 and J is TRBJ1-6, with a weak D call TRBD1 (5 bases). The CDR3 consists of 16 residues. The V gene lost 3 bases and the J gene lost 0 bases, with 9 bases spanning the gap. Germline CDR1 and CDR2: LNHDA and SQIVND (reference sequence). Written as DNA, the CDR3 is TGTGCCAGTAGTATTTCCCAGGGCTCCTATAATTCACCCCTCCACTTT. It is translated as CASSISQGSYNSPLHF. Based on the CDR3 plus reference TRBV19 and TRBJ1-6, the full variable domain is DGGITQSPKYLFRKEGQNVTLSCEQNLNHDAMYWYRQDPGQGLRLIYYSQIVNDFQKGDIAEGYSVSREKKESFPLTVTSAQKNPTAFYLCASSISQGSYNSPLHFGNGTRLTVT.